A selection of T cell receptor beta chains follows, all from one sample in a study of blood T cells in healthy people across ages. Using its own MiXCR run on the 5' RACE reads, TCRdb lists one record per CDR3 protein. Of 890,000 or so distinct CDR3 sequences in the sample, approximately 65% were seen once. Sequencing was performed on blood. Every receptor here comes from a man aged 30 to 45 in good health. Both conserved end residues are part of each CDR3. Size is stated for part of the rows, as once, few or many counts, or as a class when the clone is expanded.

V gene: TRBV7-2; J gene: TRBJ2-1; clone size: -; CDR3 protein: CASSKSFGGAYNEQFF
V gene: TRBV5-1; J gene: TRBJ1-1; clone size: -; CDR3 protein: CASSLVSPTSEAFF
V gene: TRBV20-1; J gene: TRBJ2-3; clone size: -; CDR3 protein: CSAPLGVSTDTQYF
V gene: TRBV25-1; J gene: TRBJ1-4; clone size: -; CDR3 protein: CASRGGTNEKLFF
V gene: TRBV7-2; J gene: TRBJ1-2; clone size: -; CDR3 protein: CASSSQTVGGYTF
V gene: TRBV28; J gene: TRBJ2-7; clone size: few; CDR3 protein: CASSFIRTSAYEQYF
V gene: TRBV10-3; J gene: TRBJ1-2; clone size: few; CDR3 protein: CAISDSRALGNYGYTF
V gene: TRBV10-3; J gene: TRBJ2-2; clone size: -; CDR3 protein: CAISLFQGGTGELFF
V gene: TRBV12-5; J gene: TRBJ2-1; clone size: -; CDR3 protein: CASGFVPSGEQFF
V gene: TRBV2; J gene: TRBJ2-6; clone size: few; CDR3 protein: CASSEAGSGANVLTF
V gene: TRBV9; J gene: TRBJ1-5; clone size: -; CDR3 protein: CASSVAGRPNQPQHF
V gene: TRBV6-1; J gene: TRBJ1-3; clone size: -; CDR3 protein: CASSEQGSPSGNTIYF
V gene: TRBV6-2/TRBV6-3; J gene: TRBJ2-7; clone size: -; CDR3 protein: CASGAGRYYEQYF
V gene: TRBV7-2; J gene: TRBJ1-2; clone size: -; CDR3 protein: CASSLATADGYTF
V gene: TRBV3-1; J gene: TRBJ2-1; clone size: -; CDR3 protein: CASSQPPSAGSFYNEQFF
V gene: TRBV28; J gene: TRBJ2-1; clone size: -; CDR3 protein: CASTQGNDEQFF
V gene: TRBV28; J gene: TRBJ2-6; clone size: once; CDR3 protein: CASSLPGQTISGANVLTF
V gene: TRBV6-1; J gene: TRBJ2-3; clone size: -; CDR3 protein: CASSFEPSSTDTQYF